This TCR beta chain was sequenced for a study of blood T cell repertoires in COVID-19. Turning to the study itself: COVID-19 samples collected from the United States, Italy and Spain covered acute and convalescent phases. PBMCs, B-cell-depleted T cells, or T cells were the source of the cDNA or gDNA that made up the material.

This clone was found once. Source study methods: Amplifying reference gene primers gave estimates of nucleated cell counts. Libraries were prepared by immunoSEQ multiplex PCR; TCRdb keeps only in-frame clonotypes and omits some of them. Clone size and V and J calls were adopted from that table, with D and trimming inferred from the DNA. The table shows around 150,000 clones, with 79% occurring only once. The CDR3 extends over 14 amino acids. Germline V CDR1 and CDR2: SNHLY, FYNNEI. The trim removed 6 bases at V and 9 bases at J, leaving 11 bases unmatched. The chain uses TRBV2 and TRBJ1-1; TRBD1 agrees at 9 bases. The sequence was obtained from a middle-aged man with active or convalescent COVID-19. The material sequenced was peripheral blood. The CDR3 loop is CASRSGTGFIKAFF. CDR3 sequence (DNA): TGTGCCAGCAGGTCCGGGACAGGGTTCATTAAAGCTTTCTTT. Drawing the rest from reference TRBV2 and TRBJ1-1, the complete variable domain is EPEVTQTPSHQVTQMGQEVILRCVPISNHLYFYWYRQILGQKVEFLVSFYNNEISEKSEIFDDQFSVERPDGSNFTLKIRSTKLEDSAMYFCASRSGTGFIKAFFGQGTRLTVV.